This TCR beta chain was sequenced during a study of T cells in Graves' hyperthyroidism and ophthalmopathy (dated by TCRdb to about 2019). In the study overall: Peripheral blood samples were taken at the time of initial diagnosis, prior to any treatment. An independent validation cohort of 18 to 20 hyperthyroidism patients and about 15 patients who later progressed to ophthalmopathy tested prospective prediction of ophthalmopathy. The 95 to 100 discovery patients were randomly split 7:3 into training and test sets. The paper describes TCR Vbeta CDR3 sequencing of 120 to 150 peripheral blood samples, made up of 40 to 45 ophthalmopathy patients, approximately 76 hyperthyroidism patients and roughly 17 progressor patients. The study also compared thyroid tissue and blood T-cell repertoires from over 5 Graves' hyperthyroidism patients. Following sampling, methimazole starting at 30 mg daily was given to hyperthyroidism patients, and high-dose intravenous methylprednisolone was given to ophthalmopathy patients. To identify distinguishing TCR V-J signatures, a discovery cohort of about 100 patients was used, comprising 43 with Graves' ophthalmopathy and about 59 with stable Graves' hyperthyroidism.

The full study reports these points: In cross-validation, a model built on a 13 V-J signature told ophthalmopathy apart from stable hyperthyroidism with under 90% sensitivity and about 81% specificity, and in testing the same model reached 80%/75%. In validation, progression to ophthalmopathy was predicted by the model with 70.59% sensitivity and 72% to 85% specificity, a median of approximately 6.5 months before onset. Most expanded thyroid clonotypes (frequency above 0.001) were also detected in blood, a finding suggesting that blood repertoires may reflect thyroid immune responses. Sample size was not statistically predetermined, and investigators were not blinded to group allocation.

Compared with germline, V lacks 4 bases and J lacks 4 bases; bases without a gene match: 6. The CDR3 covers 14 residues, taking in both the cysteine and the phenylalanine. Only the CDR3 part of the read is kept: 42 bases, read in frame from the first base. The germline V gene yields MGHRA for CDR1 and YSYEKL for CDR2. TCR beta CDR3 regions were amplified from RNA transcripts. A first-round RT-PCR of the TCR CDR3 used the HTBI primer set with the Qiagen OneStep RT-PCR kit. A second multiplex PCR round built the libraries, followed by size selection and purification. The libraries were sequenced on an Illumina HiSeq2000 using paired-end 100 bp reads. Per the original workflow: SOAPnuke was used to process the raw data, throwing out any read that contained adapters or uncalled bases, had a mean Phred below 15, or lacked an exact constant-primer or identifier match. COPE v1.2.5 was used to merge the high-quality paired reads, and each unique nucleotide sequence was defined as a clonotype. MiTCR v1.1 was used to align the clonotypes against IMGT TRBV, TRBD and TRBJ reference segments. The analysis included only V-J combinations with a frequency above 0.0001, which together covered roughly 99% of the repertoires. The TCS score was defined as the ratio of F50 (clonal expansion) to E x V (chaos), calculated using BLOSUM62-based TCRdist between CDR3 peptides within each V-J. Welch's t-statistics and random forest reduced fewer than 550 V-J features to 10 to 15, which were used in a naive Bayes classifier (R e1071). In TCRdb, the public reads were trimmed at Q25 with fastp and aligned with MiXCR, with productive beta chains retained. All rows with the same CDR3 protein become a single entry with the most common DNA and genes. What appears here as the V and J calls and clone size reflects TCRdb's work, not the paper's. The sample table lists around 500,000 distinct CDR3 sequences, approximately 15% of them with a count of one. Of the sample, less than 20% falls within the top ten clones.

A patient counted as having stable Graves' hyperthyroidism if no progression to ophthalmopathy occurred over 18 months of follow-up. Hyperthyroidism patients were newly diagnosed, with disease duration under 2 months, and aged 18 to 65 years. Exclusion was applied to patients with uncontrolled infections, other autoimmune diseases, pregnancy or lactation. Clinical symptoms, serum thyroxine and TRAb, thyroid ultrasound, and orbital computed tomography formed the basis for the diagnoses. Ficoll-Paque density gradient centrifugation was used to isolate PBMCs from 10 ml of fresh peripheral blood. Total RNA was extracted using Trizol reagent, and RNA quality was assessed on an Agilent 2100 Bioanalyzer. Notes on this clonotype: Its antigen is still unknown. Qualities for individual bases were not recorded, and no much larger clone is one base off.

Sample: blood. The TCR comes from a woman between 18 and 29 years old with Graves' hyperthyroidism. This receptor chain uses TRBV4-1 and TRBJ1-1; TRBD1 matches 7 bases in the middle. The bases read TGCGCCAGCAGCCCGTCCAGGGGGAGCACTGAAGCTTTCTTT. It specifies CASSPSRGSTEAFF.